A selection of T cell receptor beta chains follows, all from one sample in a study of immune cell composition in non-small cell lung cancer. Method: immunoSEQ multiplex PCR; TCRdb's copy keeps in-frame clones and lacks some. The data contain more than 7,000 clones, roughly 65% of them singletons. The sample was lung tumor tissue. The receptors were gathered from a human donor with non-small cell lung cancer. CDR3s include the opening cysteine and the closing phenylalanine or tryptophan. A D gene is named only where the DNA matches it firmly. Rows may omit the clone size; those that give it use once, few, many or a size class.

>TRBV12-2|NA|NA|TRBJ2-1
CASRLSRKWLAGGVSYNEQFF
TGTGCAAGTCGCTTATCGAGGAAGTGGCTAGCGGGGGGAGTATCCTACAATGAGCAGTTCTTC
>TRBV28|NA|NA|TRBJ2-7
CASSQTRVRYF
TGTGCCAGCAGCCAAACTAGAGTCAGGTACTTC
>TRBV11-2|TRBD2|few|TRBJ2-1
CASSFTSGGNNEQFF
TGTGCCAGCAGCTTCACTAGCGGGGGAAACAATGAGCAGTTCTTC
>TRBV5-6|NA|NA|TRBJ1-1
CASSIGHATEAFF
TGTGCCAGCAGCATCGGACATGCCACTGAAGCTTTCTTT
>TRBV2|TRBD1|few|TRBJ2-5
CASSERDSQETQYF
TGTGCCAGCAGTGAAAGGGACAGCCAAGAGACCCAGTACTTC
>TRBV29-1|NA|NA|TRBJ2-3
CSARGGGFTDTQYF
TGCAGCGCCCGAGGGGGGGGGTTCACAGATACGCAGTATTTT
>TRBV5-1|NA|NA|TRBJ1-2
CASSAGDTYGYTF
TGCGCCAGCAGCGCAGGGGACACCTATGGCTACACCTTC
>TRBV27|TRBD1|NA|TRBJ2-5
CASSYLTGGRETQYF
TGTGCCAGCAGTTACCTAACAGGGGGCCGGGAGACCCAGTACTTC
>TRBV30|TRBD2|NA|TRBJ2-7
CAWSVRSVTGGEQYF
TGTGCCTGGAGTGTACGGAGCGTTACGGGGGGCGAGCAGTACTTC
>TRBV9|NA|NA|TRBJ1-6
CASSVESGVNSPLHF
TGTGCCAGCAGCGTAGAGTCGGGAGTTAATTCACCCCTCCACTTT
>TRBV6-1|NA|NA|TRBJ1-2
CASTQSGVFYGYTF
TGTGCCAGCACCCAATCAGGGGTTTTCTATGGCTACACCTTC
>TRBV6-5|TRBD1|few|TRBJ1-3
CASSQTGGSGNTIYF
TGTGCCAGCAGTCAGACAGGGGGCTCTGGAAACACCATATATTTT
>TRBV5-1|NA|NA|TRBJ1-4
CASSLGGSADEKLFF
TGCGCCAGCAGCTTGGGAGGCAGTGCGGATGAAAAACTGTTTTTT
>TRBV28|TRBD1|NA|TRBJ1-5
CASRGRQGDQPQHF
TGTGCCAGCAGGGGGCGACAGGGAGATCAGCCCCAGCATTTT
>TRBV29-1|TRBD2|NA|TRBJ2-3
CSVDGRELPDTQYF
TGCAGCGTTGATGGGCGGGAGTTACCAGATACGCAGTATTTT
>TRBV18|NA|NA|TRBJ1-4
CASSPGGGSGEKLFF
TGTGCCAGCTCACCCGGCGGGGGAAGCGGTGAAAAACTGTTTTTT
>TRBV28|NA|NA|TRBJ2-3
CASSFLEPDTQYF
TGTGCCAGCAGTTTCCTAGAACCAGATACGCAGTATTTT
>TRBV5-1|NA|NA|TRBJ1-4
CASSLGVSGQVFEKLFF
TGCGCCAGCAGCTTGGGAGTCTCGGGACAAGTTTTTGAAAAACTGTTTTTT
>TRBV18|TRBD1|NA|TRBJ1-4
CASSRDRASTNEKLFF
TGTGCCAGCTCACGGGACAGGGCGTCGACTAATGAAAAACTGTTTTTT
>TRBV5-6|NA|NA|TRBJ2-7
CASSPSRTVLSYEQYF
TGTGCCAGCAGCCCTTCTCGGACAGTTCTCTCCTACGAGCAGTACTTC
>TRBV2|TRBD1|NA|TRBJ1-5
CASQGQGAAYSNQPQHF
TGTGCCAGCCAAGGACAGGGGGCGGCCTATAGCAATCAGCCCCAGCATTTT
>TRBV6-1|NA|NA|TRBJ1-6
CVLGGQYNSPLHF
TGTGTCCTCGGCGGACAGTATAATTCACCCCTCCACTTT
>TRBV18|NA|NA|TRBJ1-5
CASSPVGANQPQHF
TGTGCCAGCTCACCTGTGGGGGCCAATCAGCCCCAGCATTTT
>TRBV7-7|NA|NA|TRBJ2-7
CASSLGGTEKQYF
TGTGCTAGCAGCTTAGGAGGGACAGAAAAGCAGTACTTC
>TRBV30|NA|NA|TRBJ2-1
CAWTGGYNEQFF
TGTGCCTGGACCGGGGGCTACAATGAGCAGTTCTTC
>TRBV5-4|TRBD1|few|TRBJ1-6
CASSSGRPGGYNSPLHF
TGTGCCAGCAGCTCAGGGAGGCCAGGGGGGTATAATTCACCCCTCCACTTT
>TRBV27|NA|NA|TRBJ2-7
CASSPTGHLYEQYF
TGTGCCAGCAGTCCCACGGGACATCTGTACGAGCAGTACTTC
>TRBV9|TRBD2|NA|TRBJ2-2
CASSVAGLAGGPTGELFF
TGTGCCAGCAGCGTAGCTGGACTAGCGGGAGGGCCAACCGGGGAGCTGTTTTTT
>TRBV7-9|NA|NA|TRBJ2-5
CASSLGGEGTQYF
TGTGCCAGCAGCTTAGGAGGAGAAGGGACCCAGTACTTC